Here is one T cell receptor beta chain with its context. From the reads, TCRdb called clonotypes with MiXCR, one entry per CDR3 protein. Among around 630,000 distinct CDR3 sequences, 20% to 30% were seen once, and the ten largest hold less than 9.5%. The data derive from a study of T cell repertoires in cytomegalovirus infection. Germline CDR1 reads SEHNR; CDR2 reads FQNEAQ (reference sequence). The CDR3 sequence is 14 residues long. Trimming removed 5 bases from V and 3 bases from J; junction bases left unmatched: 4. The chain recombines TRBV7-9 with TRBJ1-1, with 9 bases matching TRBD1. This TCR came from a human donor in good health (CMV status not recorded). Some clones in this sample may be carry-over from other donors' samples. Sequenced: CD8+ T cells from PBMCs. CDR3 in amino acids: CASSTRTGDTEAFF. CDR3 bases: TGTGCCAGCAGCACCCGGACAGGGGACACTGAAGCTTTCTTT.